These 23 T cell receptor beta chains originate from one sample sequenced in a study of beta chain features in type 1 diabetes. The entirety of the isolated RNA underwent reverse transcription, so expressed TCRB transcripts were sequenced. Produced via immunoSEQ multiplex PCR; TCRdb's table is partial and in-frame only. The sample has around 430,000 clones, roughly 31% seen once. The sequencing sample was made of naive CD4+ T cells from blood. The receptors come from a man aged 18 to 30 in good health.

This chain links TRBV5-1 with TRBJ2-5, with 8 bases fitting TRBD2. V lost 0 bases, J lost 5 bases, and 9 bases stayed unmatched. CDR1 SGHRS and CDR2 YFSETQ come from the germline V gene. This CDR3 has 16 residues. The CDR3 loop is CASSLEGLAQQETQYF. The CDR3 DNA follows: TGCGCCAGCAGCTTGGAAGGACTAGCCCAACAGGAGACCCAGTACTTC.

The V and J genes are TRBV12-5 and TRBJ2-1; D remains ambiguous. With 1 base removed from V and 0 bases from J, the gap between germline ends came to 7 bases. The CDR3 is made up of 15 amino acids. The germline gives CDR1 LGHNT, CDR2 FRNRAP. The CDR3 sequence is CASGLGPSSYNEQFF. CDR3 nucleotides: TGTGCTAGTGGTTTGGGGCCGAGCTCCTACAATGAGCAGTTCTTC.

The chain uses TRBV30 and TRBJ2-2; D unresolved. There are 11 residues in the CDR3. In germline, CDR1 is GTSNPN, CDR2 SVGIG (reference sequence). Trimming took off 4 bases at V and 7 bases at J, with 7 bases between the two ends. CDR3 protein: CAWKYGGELFF. The CDR3, as DNA: TGTGCCTGGAAATATGGCGGGGAGCTGTTTTTT.

This chain uses TRBV7-2 with TRBJ1-2, with a possible D match to TRBD1 (5 bases). From germline, CDR1 is SGHTA and CDR2 FQGNSA. V was pared by 4 bases and J by 3 bases, with 12 bases between. There are 14 residues in the CDR3. The CDR3 DNA sequence: TGTGCCAGCAGCTCCCCGGGGACCCACTATGGCTACACCTTC. It codes for CASSSPGTHYGYTF.

V is TRBV15 and J is TRBJ2-7; D ambiguous. V lost 0 bases and J 0 bases, leaving 9 bases between the germline ends. The CDR3 is 15 residues long. The germline CDR1 and CDR2 sequences are LNHNV and YYDKDF (reference sequence). The CDR3 coding sequence is TGTGCCACCAGCAGAGATCTAGGCGGCTCCTACGAGCAGTACTTC. Translating it yields CATSRDLGGSYEQYF.

To note about this clone: In the same sample, other DNA sequences code for this CDR3. V and J are TRBV29-1 and TRBJ2-3; D not resolved. CDR1 is SQVTM and CDR2 is ANQGSEA in the germline V gene. V lost 4 bases, J lost 2 bases, and 10 bases lay in between. The CDR3 totals 13 residues. The CDR3 coding sequence is TGCAGCGTTGGGCAGCGACACACAGATACGCAGTATTTT. It encodes CSVGQRHTDTQYF.

This clone has more than one count but fewer than ten. Other DNA variants within this sample encode the same CDR3. The chain couples TRBV29-1 to TRBJ2-3, with 12 nucleotides matching TRBD2. There are 13 residues in the CDR3. The germline V gene encodes CDR1 SQVTM and CDR2 ANQGSEA. The junction had 2 bases not matched to a gene; V was cut back by 6 bases and J by 4 bases. In DNA, the CDR3 is TGCAGCGTACGGACTAGCGGGGCAGATACGCAGTATTTT. It specifies CSVRTSGADTQYF.

A few counts support this clone. The chain carries TRBV7-9 and TRBJ2-1, with 9 bases identical to TRBD1. Germline V lookup: CDR1 SEHNR, CDR2 FQNEAQ (reference sequence). Trimming took 6 bases from V and 4 from J; bases not matched to a gene: 4. This CDR3 is 14 amino acids long. CDR3 DNA: TGTGCCAGCAGGTCGGACAGGGGATACAATGAGCAGTTCTTC. It is translated as CASRSDRGYNEQFF.

V gene TRBV30 combines with J gene TRBJ1-5; no reliable D call. CDR3 size: 13 residues. The ends were cut back, 2 bases at V and 4 bases at J, with 9 bases in the middle. Germline assignment: CDR1 GTSNPN and CDR2 SVGIG (reference sequence). The CDR3 loop is CAWSRQANQPQHF. CDR3 nucleotide sequence: TGTGCCTGGAGTCGCCAGGCGAATCAGCCCCAGCATTTT.

CDR3 protein: CASSVPLSGGSYEQYF. DNA for the CDR3: TGTGCCAGCAGCGTACCCCTGTCGGGAGGGTCCTACGAGCAGTACTTC. The V and J genes are TRBV9 and TRBJ2-7; 8 bases fit TRBD2. Germline values: CDR1 SGDLS, CDR2 YYNGEE. The CDR3 runs 16 residues. Germline trimming cut 1 base from V and 1 base from J; bases unmatched to any gene: 7.

Here the CDR3 reads CASSTAESYEQYF. CDR3 in DNA: TGTGCCAGCTCGACCGCAGAGTCCTACGAGCAGTACTTC. The chain is built from TRBV18 and TRBJ2-7; D ambiguous. Germline V gene data show CDR1 as KGHSH and CDR2 as LQKENI. The CDR3 extends over 13 amino acids. V lost 6 bases and J lost 1, with 10 bases in between.

The V gene is TRBV9, the J gene TRBJ2-7; TRBD2 matches at 12 bases. Germline V gives CDR1 SGDLS, CDR2 YYNGEE. The V gene end was trimmed by 4 bases and the J gene end by 3 bases; junction bases not matched to a gene: 5. The CDR3 totals 15 residues. The CDR3, as DNA: TGTGCCAGCAGCCGGACTAGCGGGATGTTCTACGAGCAGTACTTC. Its translation is CASSRTSGMFYEQYF. The whole variable domain, remainder taken from reference TRBV9 and TRBJ2-7, is DSGVTQTPKHLITATGQRVTLRCSPRSGDLSVYWYQQSLDQGLQFLIQYYNGEERAKGNILERFSAQQFPDLHSELNLSSLELGDSALYFCASSRTSGMFYEQYFGPGTRLTVT.

Details on this clone: This CDR3 is also generated by other DNA sequences in the sample. This chain connects TRBV20-1 to TRBJ2-3; the D gene is possibly TRBD1 (5 bases). Germline CDR1 and CDR2: DFQATT and SNEGSKA (reference sequence). Trimming left V 6 bases short and J 6 bases short, with 7 bases between. This CDR3 contains 10 residues. The CDR3 reads CSAGADTQYF. CDR3 nucleotides: TGCAGTGCAGGGGCGGATACGCAGTATTTT.

This clone was detected only a few times. The CDR3 DNA sequence: TGCAGCGTTAGGATAATTGGGAACACCGGGGAGCTGTTTTTT. It is translated as CSVRIIGNTGELFF. The chain joins TRBV29-1 to TRBJ2-2, with D unclear. V was pared by 5 bases and J by 1 base, with 11 bases between. Germline CDR1 SQVTM, CDR2 ANQGSEA. This CDR3 region has 14 residues.

There are a few counts of this clone. V gene TRBV9 combines with J gene TRBJ1-5; possible D gene TRBD1, 5 bases. The CDR3 extends over 14 amino acids. Trimming removed 4 bases at V and 9 bases at J, with 17 bases between. CDR1 and CDR2 from the germline V gene are SGDLS and YYNGEE. The CDR3 sequence: CASSPGLGVWPQHF. As DNA, the CDR3 is TGTGCCAGCAGCCCGGGACTGGGGGTTTGGCCCCAGCATTTT.

This clone was observed a few times. The gene calls are TRBV30 and TRBJ2-5, with 11 bases that match TRBD2. V gave up 0 bases and J gave up 5 bases; unmatched junction bases: 11. Looked up from germline, CDR1 is GTSNPN and CDR2 is SVGIG (reference sequence). This CDR3 is built from 17 residues. The CDR3 protein is CAWSVRGLAGPRETQYF. In nucleotides, the CDR3 is TGTGCCTGGAGTGTACGCGGACTAGCGGGTCCTCGCGAGACCCAGTACTTC.

The V and J genes are TRBV5-1 and TRBJ2-7, with a weak D call TRBD1 (6 bases). The CDR3 consists of 13 residues. The germline CDR1 and CDR2 sequences are SGHRS and YFSETQ. The V end lost 2 bases, the J end lost 3 bases, and 9 bases lay between the germline ends. CDR3 amino acids: CASSFSDSYEQYF. The CDR3 bases are TGCGCCAGCAGCTTCTCGGACAGCTACGAGCAGTACTTC.

This clone was seen a few times. V gene TRBV25-1 combines with J gene TRBJ2-1; 9 bases align to TRBD2. The V segment lost 6 bases and the J segment 5 bases; nucleotides outside the gene matches: 11. Germline values: CDR1 MGHDK, CDR2 SYGVNS. CDR3 length: 16 residues. The CDR3 sequence: CASSRRGTSINNEQFF. DNA for the CDR3: TGTGCCAGCAGCCGCCGGGGGACTAGCATCAACAATGAGCAGTTCTTC.

The chain links TRBV12-2 to TRBJ1-5; the table names TRBD1, a call not compared with the DNA. TRBV12-2 is a pseudogene. CDR3 length: 16 amino acids. The CDR3 DNA reads as TGTGCAAGTCGCTTAGCCGCAGGGGCTAGCAATCAGCCCCAGCATTTT. Translating it yields CASRLAAGASNQPQHF.

This chain connects TRBV6-5 to TRBJ2-7; the D gene is possibly TRBD1 (6 bases). The CDR3 totals 13 residues. Germline V gives CDR1 MNHEY, CDR2 SVGAGI. Trimming shortened V by 5 bases and J by 4 bases, and 12 bases separated the two germline ends. As DNA, the CDR3 is TGTGCCAGCAGTGAAACAGGGTTTTACGAGCAGTACTTC. Translation: CASSETGFYEQYF.

This clone was observed a handful of times. Mismatch with germline at one junction end may stem from a read error. The rearrangement links TRBV27 to TRBJ2-1; TRBD2 matches 7 bases. The CDR3 has 14 amino acids. Germline CDR1 and CDR2: MNHEY and SMNVEV (reference sequence). The CDR3 loop is CASTLAGFENEQFF. The DNA of the CDR3 is TGTGCCAGCACTTTAGCGGGCTTCGAGAATGAGCAGTTCTTC.

V gene TRBV5-4 combines with J gene TRBJ2-6; perhaps TRBD1 as D (5 bases). Per the germline V gene, CDR1 is SGHNT and CDR2 is YYREEE (reference sequence). V dropped 2 bases and J dropped 3 bases, with 9 bases sitting between them. This CDR3 has 15 residues. Here the CDR3 reads CASSLGTGGANVLTF. CDR3 sequence (DNA): TGTGCCAGCAGCTTAGGAACAGGTGGGGCCAACGTCCTGACTTTC.

This clone appeared a few times. The chain employs TRBV7-3 and TRBJ2-2; D remains unclear. V was trimmed by 1 base and J by 4 bases, leaving 7 bases between them. Germline V CDR1 and CDR2: SGHTA, FQGTGA. The CDR3 contains 14 residues. CDR3 DNA: TGTGCCAGCAGCTTAAACCGGGCCACCGGGGAGCTGTTTTTT. Its translation is CASSLNRATGELFF.